A single sample gave rise to the 9 T cell receptor beta chains below, sequenced in a study of cytomegalovirus exposure and HLA in healthy donors. Primers: 60 Vbeta forward and 13 Jbeta reverse. TCRdb's table, derived via immunoSEQ multiplex PCR, lists solely in-frame clones and lacks some. Of about 90,000 clones in the sample, approximately 84% were seen once. The sequenced material came from PBMCs. Receptors originate from a man between 18 and 29 years old in good health and CMV-seronegative.

This clone appeared once. The rearrangement joins TRBV7-2 to TRBJ2-1; TRBD2 is a possible D gene (5 bases). The length of the CDR3 is 16 residues. Trimming took 5 bases from V and 3 from J, leaving 17 bases between them. Germline values: CDR1 SGHTA, CDR2 FQGNSA. As DNA, the CDR3 is TGTGCCAGCAGCCCCGGACGCCGTGCGGGCTACAATGAGCAGTTCTTC. It specifies CASSPGRRAGYNEQFF.

The rearrangement joins TRBV2 to TRBJ1-1; D call uncertain. The V gene's germline CDR1 is SNHLY and CDR2 FYNNEI. CDR3 size: 13 residues. Trimming took off 3 bases at V and 7 bases at J, with 12 bases between the two ends. The CDR3 reads CASSEEGRDEAFF. For the CDR3, the DNA is TGTGCCAGCAGTGAGGAGGGCCGGGATGAAGCTTTCTTT.

The J gene is TRBJ2-3, the V gene TRBV4-1; the D gene is possibly TRBD2 (7 bases). Trimming pared 4 bases from V and 4 bases from J, leaving 18 bases between. CDR1 MGHRA and CDR2 YSYEKL come from the germline V gene. This CDR3 contains 16 residues. CDR3: CASSPLAGGPADTQYF. The CDR3 nucleotides read TGCGCCAGCAGCCCCCTAGCCGGGGGGCCGGCAGATACGCAGTATTTT.

The CDR3, as DNA: TGTGCCAGCAGCGATAGGGCGGGAGCGGAGACCCAGTACTTC. It encodes CASSDRAGAETQYF. This chain joins TRBV7-3 and TRBJ2-5, with 7 bases aligning to TRBD2. CDR3 size: 14 residues. Germline V gene data show CDR1 as SGHTA and CDR2 as FQGTGA. The ends lost 5 bases at V and 5 bases at J; junction bases unmatched: 8.

As DNA, the CDR3 is TGTGCCAGCAGTTTAGGGACAGGGAGGGGCTACACCTTC. Translated, it gives CASSLGTGRGYTF. The gene calls are TRBV28 and TRBJ1-2, with 9 bases fitting TRBD1. Trimming took 2 bases from V and 8 from J; bases not matched to a gene: 3. The CDR3 length is 13 residues. In germline, CDR1 is MDHEN, CDR2 SYDVKM.

The rearrangement links TRBV30 to TRBJ1-2; possibly TRBD1 for D (5 bases). V was clipped by 4 bases and J by 2 bases, with 5 bases between them. Looked up from germline, CDR1 is GTSNPN and CDR2 is SVGIG (reference sequence). CDR3 size: 11 residues. The CDR3 reads CAWTGNYGYTF. The DNA for the CDR3 is TGTGCCTGGACAGGGAACTATGGCTACACCTTC.

This CDR3 reads CSVRLGNTIYF. CDR3 nucleotide sequence: TGCAGCGTTCGCCTAGGAAACACCATATATTTT. The chain has TRBV29-1 and TRBJ1-3; D is uncertain. Deletions cut 5 bases from V and 4 bases from J, with 6 bases between. The CDR3 contains 11 residues. Germline CDR1 SQVTM, CDR2 ANQGSEA.

This chain connects TRBV5-4 to TRBJ1-3; no definite D call. The CDR3 length is 16 residues. V was trimmed by 1 base and J by 4 bases, leaving 15 bases between them. CDR1 is SGHNT and CDR2 is YYREEE in the germline V gene (reference sequence). The chain's CDR3 is CASSLLPGGLGNTIYF. In DNA, the CDR3 is TGTGCCAGCAGCTTGCTCCCAGGCGGGCTAGGAAACACCATATATTTT. Drawing the rest from reference TRBV5-4 and TRBJ1-3, the complete variable domain is ETGVTQSPTHLIKTRGQQVTLRCSSQSGHNTVSWYQQALGQGPQFIFQYYREEENGRGNFPPRFSGLQFPNYSSELNVNALELDDSALYLCASSLLPGGLGNTIYFGEGSWLTVV.

The table lists this clone with a few counts. The CDR3 loop is CASSYRGGGRRGNQPQHF. DNA of the CDR3: TGTGCCAGCAGTTACAGGGGCGGGGGGAGACGAGGCAATCAGCCCCAGCATTTT. The rearrangement joins TRBV27 to TRBJ1-5; 7 bases line up with TRBD1. V lost 4 bases, J lost 2 bases, and 14 bases stayed unmatched. This CDR3 contains 18 residues. The germline gives CDR1 MNHEY, CDR2 SMNVEV (reference sequence).